This T cell receptor beta chain was recovered during a study of CD8 T cells in ankylosing spondylitis. This clonotype was counted only a few times. Antigen specificity is unknown. This CDR3 contains 14 residues. After removal of 2 bases from V and 4 bases from J, the junction contained 4 bases not matched to a gene. The germline CDR1 and CDR2 sequences are MNHEY and SMNVEV (reference sequence). By quantitative 5'-RACE with molecular barcodes, the TCR beta libraries were made. TCRdb analysed the 5' RACE reads with MiXCR anew, one entry per CDR3 protein. The sample comprises 300,000 to 400,000 distinct CDR3 sequences, 14% to 15% of which are singletons, and less than 1.1% rests with the top ten. Regarding the study as a whole: Matched synovial fluid from ankylosing spondylitis patients was reported to be enriched for disease-linked clones.

Specimen: blood, either unsorted or a sorted T cell fraction (not recorded which). The V gene is TRBV27, the J gene TRBJ2-5; 7 bases map to TRBD1. The source of this sequence is a male donor with ankylosing spondylitis or in good health (not recorded which). The CDR3 DNA sequence: TGTGCCAGCAGTTTAGCCCACAGGGGAGAGACCCAGTACTTC. Protein: CASSLAHRGETQYF.